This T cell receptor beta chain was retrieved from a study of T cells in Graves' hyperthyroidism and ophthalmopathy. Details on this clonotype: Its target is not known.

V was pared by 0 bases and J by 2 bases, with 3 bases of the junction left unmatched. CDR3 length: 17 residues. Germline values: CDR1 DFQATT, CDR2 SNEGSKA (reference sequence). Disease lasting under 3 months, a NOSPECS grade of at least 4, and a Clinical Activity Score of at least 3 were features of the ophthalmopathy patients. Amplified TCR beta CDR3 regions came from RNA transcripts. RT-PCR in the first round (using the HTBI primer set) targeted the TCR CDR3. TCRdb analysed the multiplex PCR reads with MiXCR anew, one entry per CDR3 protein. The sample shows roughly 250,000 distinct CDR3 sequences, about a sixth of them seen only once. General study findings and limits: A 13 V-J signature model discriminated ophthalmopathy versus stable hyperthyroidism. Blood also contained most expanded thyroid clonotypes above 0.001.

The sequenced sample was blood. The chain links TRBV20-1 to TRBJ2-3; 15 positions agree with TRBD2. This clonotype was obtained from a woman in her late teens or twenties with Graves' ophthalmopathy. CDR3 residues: CSARDGLAGGLTDTQYF. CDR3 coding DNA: TGCAGTGCTAGAGACGGACTAGCGGGGGGGCTCACAGATACGCAGTATTTT.